What follows is one T cell receptor beta chain and its context. Its antigen is unidentified. The CDR3 covers 11 residues. CDR1 and CDR2 (germline): MGHDK, SYGVNS. The V end lost 3 bases, the J end lost 7 bases, and 6 bases lay between the germline ends. The method was immunoSEQ multiplex PCR; TCRdb's version includes in-frame clones alone and lacks a portion of them. The sample shows some 260,000 clones, more than 75% of them seen only once. This entry comes from a study of cytomegalovirus exposure and HLA in healthy donors. The wider study: It was reported in a later analysis that the 100 to 150 validation repertoires used the same platform as the approximately 670 first-cohort repertoires. Study-wide findings and caveats: The classifier was said to identify cytomegalovirus status with high specificity and sensitivity. Subsequent analysis found a tendency for first-cohort TCR clusters to co-occur within the 90 to 150 validation repertoires.

The sequence came from a man between 18 and 35 years old in good health and CMV-seropositive. The sequenced sample consisted of PBMCs. V and J are TRBV25-1 and TRBJ1-2, with D unresolved. As DNA, the CDR3 is TGTGCCAGCAGTGACATCTTTGGCTACACCTTC. Its protein is CASSDIFGYTF.